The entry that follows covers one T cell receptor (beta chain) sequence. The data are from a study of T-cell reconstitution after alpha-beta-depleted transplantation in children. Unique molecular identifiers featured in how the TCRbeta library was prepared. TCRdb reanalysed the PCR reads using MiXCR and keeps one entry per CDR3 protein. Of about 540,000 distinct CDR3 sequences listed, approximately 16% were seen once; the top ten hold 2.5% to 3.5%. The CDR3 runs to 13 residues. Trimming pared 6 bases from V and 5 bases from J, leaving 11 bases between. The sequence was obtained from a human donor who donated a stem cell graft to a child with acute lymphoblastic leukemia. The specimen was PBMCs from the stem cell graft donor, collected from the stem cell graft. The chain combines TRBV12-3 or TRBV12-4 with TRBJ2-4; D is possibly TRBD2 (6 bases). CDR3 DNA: TGTGCCAGCAGCCGGAGGGTGCAAAACATTCAGTACTTC. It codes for CASSRRVQNIQYF.